This T cell receptor beta chain was documented in a study of read filtering for tumor transcriptome and immune sequencing. Looking at the study overall: R-ISS stage counts were eight or nine for I, about 15 for II, roughly seven for III.

The V and J ends lost 2 bases and 9 bases respectively, with 9 bases between them. Germline-derived CDR1 and CDR2 are SGHRS and YFSETQ. The CDR3 has 12 residues. This clonotype was detected ten times or more. Its antigen remains unidentified. This library used roughly 400 ng RNA and molecular barcoded adaptors spanning alpha/delta and beta/gamma chains. TCRdb ran MiXCR on the reads and lists one entry per CDR3 protein. The sample lists more than 55,000 distinct CDR3 sequences, approximately 18% seen once, with under 13% in the top ten. Regarding the study as a whole: Sorted CD138-negative bone marrow cells were not purified T cells. About 81.9% of IR-seq clonotypes had one read, totaling around 4% of reads; RNA-seq: around 77% and 45%. IR-seq and RNA-seq agreed better without single-read clonotypes.

The TCR comes from a donor over 35 with multiple myeloma. This chain uses TRBV5-1 with TRBJ2-1; D is unclear. Sequencing was carried out using a population of CD138-negative cells sorted from bone marrow. CDR3 region: CASSFTNGEQFF. The CDR3 region has the DNA TGCGCCAGCAGCTTTACGAATGGTGAGCAGTTCTTC.